The 30 T cell receptor beta chains below come from one sample, sequenced in a study of cytomegalovirus exposure and HLA in healthy donors. Use of 60 Vbeta and 13 Jbeta primers characterized the PCR. Measured with immunoSEQ multiplex PCR; TCRdb has only the in-frame clones, and not every one. Of roughly 150,000 clones in the sample, roughly three quarters were seen once. Sequencing was carried out using PBMCs. These receptors were collected from a man aged 30-40 years in good health and CMV-seronegative.

The chain is built from TRBV13 and TRBJ1-1; unclear D gene. V lost 3 bases and J 0 bases, leaving 8 bases between the germline ends. CDR3 length equals 14 residues. CDR1 is PRHDT and CDR2 is FYEKMQ in the germline V gene (reference sequence). The CDR3 protein is CASSFQEVNTEAFF. For the CDR3, the DNA is TGTGCCAGCAGCTTTCAGGAGGTGAACACTGAAGCTTTCTTT.

J is TRBJ1-1 and V is TRBV4-1, with 7 bases lining up with TRBD1. Trimming cost V 4 bases and J 3 bases; bases outside gene matches: 14. Germline CDR1 and CDR2: MGHRA and YSYEKL. The CDR3 runs to 17 residues. The chain's CDR3 is CASSRAAPTGDHTEAFF. In DNA, the CDR3 is TGCGCCAGCAGCCGCGCTGCACCAACAGGGGACCACACTGAAGCTTTCTTT.

J is TRBJ2-2 and V is TRBV13, with D perhaps matching TRBD2 (6 bases). CDR3 length: 16 residues. Looked up from germline, CDR1 is PRHDT and CDR2 is FYEKMQ (reference sequence). Trimming cost V 5 bases and J 2 bases, with 15 bases left between them. The chain's CDR3 is CASSHPSGLNTGELFF. Here the CDR3 DNA reads TGTGCCAGCAGCCACCCCAGCGGGTTAAACACCGGGGAGCTGTTTTTT.

V and J are TRBV6-5 and TRBJ1-4; 8 bases line up with TRBD1. CDR3 length equals 15 residues. The V gene end was trimmed by 5 bases and the J gene end by 7 bases; junction bases not matched to a gene: 9. Germline CDR1 is MNHEY and CDR2 is SVGAGI. The CDR3 loop reads CASSRQGFRPEKLFF. CDR3 sequence (DNA): TGTGCCAGCAGTCGACAGGGGTTTCGTCCTGAAAAACTGTTTTTT.

In its sample, this clone was seen once. CDR3 bases: TGTGCCAGCAGAGACAGGGGGCGGTGGGCGAGTGAAGCTTTCTTT. Translation gives CASRDRGRWASEAFF. The V call is TRBV28, the J call TRBJ1-1, with 10 bases fitting TRBD1. The length of the CDR3 is 15 residues. V lost 6 bases to trimming and J lost 7 bases; unmatched junction nucleotides: 11. Germline CDR1 is MDHEN and CDR2 is SYDVKM.

This chain links TRBV11-3 with TRBJ2-7, with 10 nucleotides matching TRBD2. The CDR3 length is 16 residues. The V gene's germline CDR1 is SGHNT and CDR2 YENEEA. Trimming took 2 bases from V and 3 from J; bases not matched to a gene: 7. CDR3 protein: CASSLRSSGGNYEQYF. DNA for the CDR3: TGTGCCAGCAGCTTAAGATCTAGCGGGGGAAACTACGAGCAGTACTTC.

The J gene is TRBJ2-7, the V gene TRBV7-9; 7 nucleotides agree with TRBD2. The CDR3 loop spans 15 amino acids. Germline V gene lookup returns CDR1 SEHNR and CDR2 FQNEAQ (reference sequence). Trimming removed 5 bases from V and 2 bases from J; junction bases left unmatched: 9. CDR3 protein: CASSGGGSVAYEQYF. The CDR3 coding sequence is TGTGCCAGCAGCGGGGGGGGTAGTGTGGCCTACGAGCAGTACTTC.

This clone was observed at least ten times. This rearrangement joins TRBV4-2 to TRBJ2-1; 7 bases fit TRBD2. Trimming cost V 0 bases and J 9 bases; bases outside gene matches: 14. The length of the CDR3 is 17 residues. CDR1 is LGHNA, CDR2 YNFKEQ, per germline. This CDR3 is CASSQDRAAGTPSEQFF. The CDR3 DNA sequence: TGTGCCAGCAGCCAAGATAGGGCAGCGGGGACCCCTAGTGAGCAGTTCTTC.

The chain uses TRBV6-5 and TRBJ2-5; no definite D call. Germline values: CDR1 MNHEY, CDR2 SVGAGI. This CDR3 has 14 amino acids. V was clipped by 2 bases and J by 1 base, with 8 bases between them. CDR3 sequence (DNA): TGTGCCAGCAGTTACCCCCAGGTCCAAGAGACCCAGTACTTC. This codes for CASSYPQVQETQYF.

This rearrangement joins TRBV5-1 to TRBJ2-5; the D is unclear. V lost 4 bases and J lost 1, with 14 bases in between. The CDR3 has 15 residues. Germline CDR1 reads SGHRS; CDR2 reads YFSETQ. CDR3 protein: CASSVNGLTQETQYF. For the CDR3, the DNA is TGCGCCAGCAGCGTAAATGGGCTGACCCAAGAGACCCAGTACTTC.

This clone was seen more than once but under ten times. In DNA form, the CDR3 reads TGCGCCAGCCGGACAGGGGGCCAGGTCGGGGAGCTGTTTTTT. Its protein product is CASRTGGQVGELFF. The chain joins TRBV10-2 to TRBJ2-2, with 11 bases that match TRBD1. J lost 7 bases, V lost 8 bases, and 6 bases had no gene match. Per the germline V gene, CDR1 is WSHSY and CDR2 is SAAADI. The CDR3 is made up of 14 amino acids.

The chain is built from TRBV4-3 and TRBJ2-7, with D possibly matching TRBD1 (6 bases). Germline V gene sequence: CDR1 LGHNA, CDR2 YSLEER. V was trimmed by 6 bases and J by 0 bases, leaving 12 bases between them. The CDR3 contains 14 residues. CDR3 DNA sequence: TGCGCCAGCAGTCAACAACAGGGCTCCTACGAGCAGTACTTC. Translated: CASSQQQGSYEQYF.

The V and J genes are TRBV4-1 and TRBJ2-2; TRBD2 matches at 9 bases. This CDR3 is built from 17 residues. Germline assignment: CDR1 MGHRA and CDR2 YSYEKL. With V trimmed by 1 base and J by 1 base, 4 bases remained unmatched. The CDR3 here is CASSQVLAGLNTGELFF. For the CDR3, the DNA is TGCGCCAGCAGCCAAGTACTAGCGGGCTTGAACACCGGGGAGCTGTTTTTT.

The rearrangement uses TRBV30 and TRBJ2-3; D perhaps matches TRBD1 (5 bases). V shed 1 base and J shed 3 bases, with 20 bases lying between them. CDR1 and CDR2 (germline): GTSNPN, SVGIG (reference sequence). This CDR3 contains 17 residues. The CDR3 DNA reads TGTGCCTGGAGTGCCTTAAAGGGGTCTGTTAATACAGATACGCAGTATTTT. This gives the protein CAWSALKGSVNTDTQYF. The whole variable domain, remainder taken from reference TRBV30 and TRBJ2-3, is SQTIHQWPATLVQPVGSPLSLECTVEGTSNPNLYWYRQAAGRGLQLLFYSVGIGQISSEVPQNLSASRPQDRQFILSSKKLLLSDSGFYLCAWSALKGSVNTDTQYFGPGTRLTVL.

This chain joins TRBV4-1 and TRBJ1-2; no firm D call. V lost 0 bases, J lost 3 bases, and 11 bases lay in between. This CDR3 contains 15 residues. Germline lookup yields CDR1 MGHRA and CDR2 YSYEKL. CDR3: CASSQDRGVDYGYTF. The CDR3 coding sequence is TGCGCCAGCAGCCAAGACCGCGGGGTAGACTATGGCTACACCTTC.

In this sample, this clone turned up once. The chain couples TRBV30 to TRBJ2-1; no firm D call. Trimming took 5 bases from V and 8 from J, leaving 10 bases between them. The CDR3 runs to 11 residues. Germline CDR1 and CDR2: GTSNPN and SVGIG (reference sequence). The CDR3 is CAWSSLDEQFF. The CDR3 region has the DNA TGTGCCTGGTCCAGTCTTGATGAGCAGTTCTTC. Using reference TRBV30 and TRBJ2-1 for the parts outside the CDR3, the full variable domain is SQTIHQWPATLVQPVGSPLSLECTVEGTSNPNLYWYRQAAGRGLQLLFYSVGIGQISSEVPQNLSASRPQDRQFILSSKKLLLSDSGFYLCAWSSLDEQFFGPGTRLTVL.

The chain carries TRBV4-2 and TRBJ2-5; 11 bases are shared with TRBD2. This CDR3 is built from 15 residues. The junction had 12 bases not matched to a gene; V was cut back by 4 bases and J by 11 bases. Germline V lookup: CDR1 LGHNA, CDR2 YNFKEQ. The CDR3 DNA is TGTGCCAGCAGCCCCGGGATAGCGGGAGGGTGGGAGCAGTACTTC. Translating it yields CASSPGIAGGWEQYF.

To note about this clone: The junction does not match germline at one end; this may be a read error. The V call is TRBV4-1, the J call TRBJ1-4; D remains unclear. The germline V gene has CDR1 MGHRA and CDR2 YSYEKL. The length of the CDR3 is 15 residues. DNA for the CDR3: TGCGCCAGCAGGCAAGCCGGCCAGACGGGTGAAAAACTGTTTTTT. This encodes CASRQAGQTGEKLFF.

This chain links TRBV27 with TRBJ2-7; 13 positions agree with TRBD2. Losses at the gene ends were 4 bases for V and 6 bases for J; bases not matched to a gene: 9. The CDR3 contains 16 residues. The germline V gene encodes CDR1 MNHEY and CDR2 SMNVEV (reference sequence). CDR3 coding DNA: TGTGCCAGCAGTTCCCTAACTAGCGGGAGGGCCTTCGAGCAGTACTTC. It specifies CASSSLTSGRAFEQYF.

This clone was observed once. The chain links TRBV29-1 to TRBJ1-2; TRBD1 matches at 7 bases. This CDR3 is 14 amino acids long. Germline loops: CDR1 SQVTM, CDR2 ANQGSEA. After removal of 7 bases from V and 0 bases from J, the junction contained 8 bases not matched to a gene. This chain's CDR3 is CSGRTGITNYGYTF. DNA for the CDR3: TGCAGCGGAAGGACAGGTATCACTAACTATGGCTACACCTTC.

The chain joins TRBV28 to TRBJ2-1; D call uncertain. CDR3 size: 14 residues. The V and J ends lost 5 bases and 8 bases respectively, with 16 bases between them. Germline values: CDR1 MDHEN, CDR2 SYDVKM. CDR3: CASSGTRRIHEQFF. The DNA of the CDR3 is TGTGCCAGCAGTGGAACAAGGCGGATACATGAGCAGTTCTTC.

The CDR3: CAWRGLAANEQFF. The CDR3 DNA reads as TGTGCCTGGCGAGGACTAGCGGCTAATGAGCAGTTCTTC. The chain combines TRBV30 with TRBJ2-1; 10 bases match TRBD2. Germline lookup yields CDR1 GTSNPN and CDR2 SVGIG (reference sequence). J gave up 7 bases and V 5 bases, and 5 bases lay outside the gene matches. This CDR3 contains 13 residues.

V gene TRBV9 combines with J gene TRBJ2-1, with 9 bases fitting TRBD2. The CDR3 contains 14 residues. In germline, CDR1 is SGDLS, CDR2 YYNGEE. V lost 2 bases, J lost 10 bases, and 7 bases stayed unmatched. CDR3 bases: TGTGCCAGCAGCGTCGGTAGCGGGAGAGAAGAGCAGTTCTTC. Its translation is CASSVGSGREEQFF. The whole variable domain, filled in from reference TRBV9 and TRBJ2-1, reads DSGVTQTPKHLITATGQRVTLRCSPRSGDLSVYWYQQSLDQGLQFLIQYYNGEERAKGNILERFSAQQFPDLHSELNLSSLELGDSALYFCASSVGSGREEQFFGPGTRLTVL.

This CDR3 reads CASSHLGGAGNQPQHF. The CDR3 nucleotides are TGTGCCAGCAGCCACTTGGGGGGGGCAGGCAATCAGCCCCAGCATTTT. The chain combines TRBV7-8 with TRBJ1-5; D is perhaps TRBD1 (6 bases). CDR1 is SGHVS and CDR2 is FQNEAQ in the germline V gene. This CDR3 contains 16 residues. V shed 5 bases and J shed 2 bases, with 16 bases lying between them.

The J gene is TRBJ2-7, the V gene TRBV7-2, with 11 bases lining up with TRBD1. Germline CDR1 is SGHTA and CDR2 is FQGNSA. J was trimmed by 3 bases and V by 5 bases; bases with no gene match: 3. The CDR3 sequence is 14 residues long. In DNA form, the CDR3 reads TGTGCCAGCAGCGCGGGACAGGGGGACTACGAGCAGTACTTC. Encoded protein: CASSAGQGDYEQYF.

The chain links TRBV28 to TRBJ1-1, with D maybe TRBD1 (6 bases). CDR3 length: 15 residues. Germline-derived CDR1 and CDR2 are MDHEN and SYDVKM. V was cut by 6 bases and J by 4 bases, with 18 bases left in between. The CDR3 DNA reads as TGTGCCAGCAGCAGGGAGGGGGGGGTCGTCACTGAAGCTTTCTTT. This codes for CASSREGGVVTEAFF.

This chain links TRBV10-3 with TRBJ2-5, with a possible D match to TRBD2 (6 bases). This CDR3 contains 15 residues. Germline CDR1 reads ENHRY; CDR2 reads SYGVKD. The ends were cut back, 4 bases at V and 5 bases at J, with 17 bases in the middle. CDR3 loop: CAISGRLGEEETQYF. CDR3 in DNA: TGTGCCATCAGTGGTAGACTAGGGGAGGAGGAGACCCAGTACTTC.

This chain uses TRBV6-6 with TRBJ1-3; D unresolved. Germline CDR1 MNHNY, CDR2 SVGAGI (reference sequence). The CDR3 has 13 amino acids. V shed 5 bases and J shed 3 bases, with 8 bases lying between them. The DNA of the CDR3 is TGTGCCAGCAGTCCCCTTTATGGAAACACCATATATTTT. This sequence encodes CASSPLYGNTIYF.

The chain couples TRBV7-2 to TRBJ1-2; a weak D match, TRBD1 (6 bases). The CDR3 is 14 residues long. CDR1 and CDR2 from the germline V gene are SGHTA and FQGNSA. V was pared by 4 bases and J by 5 bases, with 14 bases between. This chain's CDR3 is CASSSWTEGYGYTF. The CDR3 nucleotides are TGTGCCAGCAGCTCCTGGACAGAAGGGTATGGCTACACCTTC.

This clone was observed once. The rearrangement uses TRBV2 and TRBJ2-3; 7 bases are shared with TRBD2. The CDR3 spans 14 residues. CDR1 is SNHLY and CDR2 is FYNNEI in the germline V gene. V lost 7 bases and J lost 1; bases outside the gene matches: 5. CDR3 protein: CASKKRDGTDTQYF. The CDR3, as DNA: TGTGCCAGCAAAAAGCGGGATGGCACAGATACGCAGTATTTT.